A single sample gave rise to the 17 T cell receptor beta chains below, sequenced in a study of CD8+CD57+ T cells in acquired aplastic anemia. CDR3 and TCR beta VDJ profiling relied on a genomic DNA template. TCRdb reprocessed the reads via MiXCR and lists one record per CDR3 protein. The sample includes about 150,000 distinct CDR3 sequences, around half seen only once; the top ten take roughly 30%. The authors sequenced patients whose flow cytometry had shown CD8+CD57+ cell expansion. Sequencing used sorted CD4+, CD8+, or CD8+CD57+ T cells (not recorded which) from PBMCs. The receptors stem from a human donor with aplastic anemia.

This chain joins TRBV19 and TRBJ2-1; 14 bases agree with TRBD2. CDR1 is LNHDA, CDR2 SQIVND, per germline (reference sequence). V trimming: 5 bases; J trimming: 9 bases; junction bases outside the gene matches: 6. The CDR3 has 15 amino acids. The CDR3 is CASSPGTSGSVEQFF. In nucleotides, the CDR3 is TGTGCCAGTAGTCCTGGGACTAGCGGGAGCGTTGAGCAGTTCTTC.

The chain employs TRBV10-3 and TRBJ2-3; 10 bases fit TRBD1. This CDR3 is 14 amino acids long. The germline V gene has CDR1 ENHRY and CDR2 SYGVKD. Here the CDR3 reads CATVDRGYTDTQYF. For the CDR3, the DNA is TGTGCTACCGTGGACAGGGGGTACACAGATACGCAGTATTTT.

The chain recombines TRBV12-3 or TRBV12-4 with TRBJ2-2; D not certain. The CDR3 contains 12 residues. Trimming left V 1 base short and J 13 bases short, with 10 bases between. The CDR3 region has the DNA TGTGCCAGCAGTTTAGGTGGTCTCCCGCTGTTTTTT. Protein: CASSLGGLPLFF.

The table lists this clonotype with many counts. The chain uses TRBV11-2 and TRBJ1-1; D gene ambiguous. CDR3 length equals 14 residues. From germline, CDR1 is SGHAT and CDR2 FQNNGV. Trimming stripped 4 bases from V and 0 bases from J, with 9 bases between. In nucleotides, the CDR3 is TGTGCCAGCAGCTCCTCCCGAGTGAACACTGAAGCTTTCTTT. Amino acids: CASSSSRVNTEAFF.

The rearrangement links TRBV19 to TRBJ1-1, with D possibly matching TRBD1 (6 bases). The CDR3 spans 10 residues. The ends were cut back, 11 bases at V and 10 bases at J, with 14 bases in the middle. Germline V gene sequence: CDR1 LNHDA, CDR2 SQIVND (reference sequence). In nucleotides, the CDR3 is TGTGCCCCGAGGGGGGGAAGAGCTTTCTTT. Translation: CAPRGGRAFF.

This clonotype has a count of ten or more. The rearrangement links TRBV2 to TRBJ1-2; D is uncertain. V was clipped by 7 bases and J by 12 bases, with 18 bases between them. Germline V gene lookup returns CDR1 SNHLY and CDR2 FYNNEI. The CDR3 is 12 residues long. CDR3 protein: CASTNTRARNTF. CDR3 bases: TGTGCCAGCACTAACACGAGGGCGAGGAACACCTTC.

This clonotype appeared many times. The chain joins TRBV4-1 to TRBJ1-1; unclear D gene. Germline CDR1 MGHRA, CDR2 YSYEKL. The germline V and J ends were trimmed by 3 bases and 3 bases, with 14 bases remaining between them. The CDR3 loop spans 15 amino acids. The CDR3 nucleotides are TGCGCCAGCAGCCAGATGCCAGAAACGGACACTGAAGCTTTCTTT. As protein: CASSQMPETDTEAFF.

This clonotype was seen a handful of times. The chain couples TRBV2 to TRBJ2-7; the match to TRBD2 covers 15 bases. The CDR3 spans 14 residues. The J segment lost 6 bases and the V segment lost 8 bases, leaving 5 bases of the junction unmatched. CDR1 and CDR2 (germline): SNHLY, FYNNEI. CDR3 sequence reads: CASGLAGGLGEQYF. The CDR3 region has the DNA TGTGCCAGCGGACTAGCGGGAGGGCTCGGCGAGCAGTACTTC.

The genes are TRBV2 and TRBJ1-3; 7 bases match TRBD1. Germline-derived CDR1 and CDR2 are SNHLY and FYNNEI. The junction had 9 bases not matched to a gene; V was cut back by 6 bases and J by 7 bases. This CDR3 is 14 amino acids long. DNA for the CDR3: TGTGCCAGCAGGCAGGGACAGATTATGAACACCATATATTTT. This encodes CASRQGQIMNTIYF.

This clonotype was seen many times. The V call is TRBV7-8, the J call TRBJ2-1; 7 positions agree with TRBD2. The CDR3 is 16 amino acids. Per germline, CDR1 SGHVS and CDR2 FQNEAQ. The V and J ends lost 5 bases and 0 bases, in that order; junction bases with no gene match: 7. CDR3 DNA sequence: TGTGCCAGCAGCACGCTAGCGGCAAGCTCCTACAATGAGCAGTTCTTC. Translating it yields CASSTLAASSYNEQFF. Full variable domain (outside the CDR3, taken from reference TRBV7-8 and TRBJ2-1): GAGVSQSPRYKVAKRGQDVALRCDPISGHVSLFWYQQALGQGPEFLTYFQNEAQLDKSGLPSDRFFAERPEGSVSTLKIQRTQQEDSAVYLCASSTLAASSYNEQFFGPGTRLTVL.

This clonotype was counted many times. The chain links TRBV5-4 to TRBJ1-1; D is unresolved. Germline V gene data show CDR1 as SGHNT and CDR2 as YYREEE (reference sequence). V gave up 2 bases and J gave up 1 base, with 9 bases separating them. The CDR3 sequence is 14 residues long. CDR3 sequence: CASSFFGENTEAFF. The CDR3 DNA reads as TGTGCCAGCAGCTTCTTTGGTGAGAACACTGAAGCTTTCTTT.

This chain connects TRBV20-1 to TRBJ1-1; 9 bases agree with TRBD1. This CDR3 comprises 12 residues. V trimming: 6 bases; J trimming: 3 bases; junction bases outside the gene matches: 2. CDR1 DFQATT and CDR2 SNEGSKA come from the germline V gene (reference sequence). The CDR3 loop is CSAGTGHTEAFF. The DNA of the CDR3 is TGCAGTGCAGGGACAGGGCACACTGAAGCTTTCTTT.

CDR3 DNA sequence: TGTGCCATCAAAGGAACTAGCGGGGACGAGCAGTTCTTC. This sequence encodes CAIKGTSGDEQFF. The rearrangement joins TRBV10-3 to TRBJ2-1, with 10 bases lining up with TRBD2. J gave up 10 bases and V 7 bases, and 7 bases lay outside the gene matches. CDR3 size: 13 residues. Germline assignment: CDR1 ENHRY and CDR2 SYGVKD.

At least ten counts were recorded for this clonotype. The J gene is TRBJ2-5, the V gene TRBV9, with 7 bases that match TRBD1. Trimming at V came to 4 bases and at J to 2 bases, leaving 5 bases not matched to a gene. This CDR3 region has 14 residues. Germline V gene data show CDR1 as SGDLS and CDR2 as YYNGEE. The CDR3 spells CASSLRTGQETQYF. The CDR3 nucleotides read TGTGCCAGCAGCCTAAGGACAGGACAAGAGACCCAGTACTTC.

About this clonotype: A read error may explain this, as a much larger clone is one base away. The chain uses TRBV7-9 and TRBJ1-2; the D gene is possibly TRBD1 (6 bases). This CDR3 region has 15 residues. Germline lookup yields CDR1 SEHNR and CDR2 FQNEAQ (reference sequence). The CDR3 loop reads CANSLGGGEPFGYTF. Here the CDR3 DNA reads TGTGCCAACAGCTTAGGGGGGGGAGAACCCTTTGGCTACACCTTC.

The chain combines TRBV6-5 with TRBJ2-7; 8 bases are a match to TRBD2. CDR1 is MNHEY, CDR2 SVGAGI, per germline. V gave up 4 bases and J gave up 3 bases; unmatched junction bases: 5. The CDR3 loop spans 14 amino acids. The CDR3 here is CASSWTSIVYEQYF. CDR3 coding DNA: TGTGCCAGCAGTTGGACTAGCATAGTCTACGAGCAGTACTTC.

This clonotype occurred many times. The CDR3 here is CASSLDLGTGYEQYF. The CDR3, as DNA: TGTGCCAGCAGCTTAGATCTGGGCACAGGATACGAGCAGTACTTC. The chain recombines TRBV11-2 with TRBJ2-7; TRBD1 is a possible D gene (5 bases). The CDR3 has 15 amino acids. Trimming left V 0 bases short and J 4 bases short, with 13 bases between. The germline V gene encodes CDR1 SGHAT and CDR2 FQNNGV.